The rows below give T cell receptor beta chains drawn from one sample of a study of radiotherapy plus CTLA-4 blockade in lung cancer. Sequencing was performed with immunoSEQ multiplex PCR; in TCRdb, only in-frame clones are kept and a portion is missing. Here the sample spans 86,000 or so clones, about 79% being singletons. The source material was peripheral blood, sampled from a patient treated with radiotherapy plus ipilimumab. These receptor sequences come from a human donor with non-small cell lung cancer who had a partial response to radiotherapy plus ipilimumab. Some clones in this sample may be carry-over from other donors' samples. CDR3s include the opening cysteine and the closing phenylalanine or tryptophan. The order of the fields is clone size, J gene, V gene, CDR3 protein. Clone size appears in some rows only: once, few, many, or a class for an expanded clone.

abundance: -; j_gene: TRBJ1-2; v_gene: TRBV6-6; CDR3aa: CASSYDGNRGNYGYTF
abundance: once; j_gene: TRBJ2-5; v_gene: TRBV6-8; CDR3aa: CASSKQGEQEETQYF
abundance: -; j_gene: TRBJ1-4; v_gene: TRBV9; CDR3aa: CASRPGTHRGGKLFF
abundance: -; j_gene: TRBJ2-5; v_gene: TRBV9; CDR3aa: CASSVARTGQETQYF
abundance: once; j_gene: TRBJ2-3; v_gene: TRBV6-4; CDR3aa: CASSVEGGLTDTQYF
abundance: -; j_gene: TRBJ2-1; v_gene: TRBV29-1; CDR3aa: CSVGQSSYNEQFF
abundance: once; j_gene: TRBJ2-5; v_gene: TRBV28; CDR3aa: CASSFGRGKETQYF
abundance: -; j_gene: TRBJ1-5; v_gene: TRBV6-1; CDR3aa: CASRKQGQPQHF
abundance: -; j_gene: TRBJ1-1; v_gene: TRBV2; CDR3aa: CASSRDTMNTEAFF
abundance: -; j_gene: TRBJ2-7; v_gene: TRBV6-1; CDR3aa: CASSPDRVSYEQYF
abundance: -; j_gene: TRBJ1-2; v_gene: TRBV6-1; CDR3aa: CASSARAGALYGYTF
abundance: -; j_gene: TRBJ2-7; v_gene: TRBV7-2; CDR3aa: CASREAAARTAYEQYF
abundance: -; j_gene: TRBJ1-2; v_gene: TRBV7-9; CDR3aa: CASSLDAGEGYTF
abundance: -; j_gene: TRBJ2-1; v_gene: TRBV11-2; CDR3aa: CASSLTAGGPDEQFF
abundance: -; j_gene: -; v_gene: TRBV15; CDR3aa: CATSRDRYGSSEQYF
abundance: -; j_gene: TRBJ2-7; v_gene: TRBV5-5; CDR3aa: CASSREYEQYF
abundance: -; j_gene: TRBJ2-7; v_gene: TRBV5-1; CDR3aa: CASSQSGGAQYEQYF
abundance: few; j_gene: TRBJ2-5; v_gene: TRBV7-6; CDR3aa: CASSFGTQETQYF
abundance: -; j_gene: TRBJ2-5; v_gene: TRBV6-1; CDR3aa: CASSGVPRGVETQYF
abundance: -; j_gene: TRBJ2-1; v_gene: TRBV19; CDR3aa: CASNPLSGGSYNEQFF
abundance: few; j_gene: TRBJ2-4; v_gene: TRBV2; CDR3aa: CASRAGQGAGNIQYF
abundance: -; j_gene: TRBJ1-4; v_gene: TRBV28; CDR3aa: CASSLGSRGATNEKLFF
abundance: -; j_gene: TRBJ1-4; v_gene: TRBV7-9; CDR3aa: CASSEGQGRWEKLFF
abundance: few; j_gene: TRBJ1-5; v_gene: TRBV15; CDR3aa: CATSQDRTFTNQPQHF
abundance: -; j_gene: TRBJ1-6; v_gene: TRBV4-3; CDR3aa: CASSQDYMTGPNSPLHF
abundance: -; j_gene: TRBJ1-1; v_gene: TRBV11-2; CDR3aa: CASSSQTGVLTEAFF
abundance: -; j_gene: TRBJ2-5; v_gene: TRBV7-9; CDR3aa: CASSLPGRVGETQYF
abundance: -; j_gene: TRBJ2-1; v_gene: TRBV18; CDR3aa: CASSSQGSGKFF
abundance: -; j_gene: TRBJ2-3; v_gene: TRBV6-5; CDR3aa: CASSSPRTSGTQYF
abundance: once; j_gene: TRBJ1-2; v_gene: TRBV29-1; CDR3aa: CSVKPREHGYTF
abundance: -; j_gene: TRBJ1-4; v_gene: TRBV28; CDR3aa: CATQVGGDNEKLFF
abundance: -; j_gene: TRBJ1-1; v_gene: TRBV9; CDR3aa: CASSVVPGNTEAFF
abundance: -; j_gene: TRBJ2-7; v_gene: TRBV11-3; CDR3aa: CASSFGQGANHEQYF
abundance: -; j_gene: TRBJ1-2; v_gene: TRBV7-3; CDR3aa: CASSSGTGIGPYGYTF
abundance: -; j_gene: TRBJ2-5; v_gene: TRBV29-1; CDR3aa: CSVATRGTSPETQYF
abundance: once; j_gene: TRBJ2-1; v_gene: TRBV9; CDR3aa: CASSATGVSYNEQFF
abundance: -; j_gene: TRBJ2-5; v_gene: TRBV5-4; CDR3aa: CASSPDRVSKETQYF
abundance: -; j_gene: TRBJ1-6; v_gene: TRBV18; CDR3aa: CASSPDRVSPLHF
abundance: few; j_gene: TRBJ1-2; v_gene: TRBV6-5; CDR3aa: CASTLDRARGGYTF
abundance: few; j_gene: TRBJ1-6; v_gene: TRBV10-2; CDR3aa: CASSQTGEGSPLHF
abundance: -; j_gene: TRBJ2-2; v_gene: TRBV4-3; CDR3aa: CASSQGTGLLNTGELFF
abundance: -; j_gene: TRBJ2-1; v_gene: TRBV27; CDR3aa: CASRGTGLYNEQFF
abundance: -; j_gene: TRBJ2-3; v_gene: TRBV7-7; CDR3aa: CASSLGASGRDTQYF
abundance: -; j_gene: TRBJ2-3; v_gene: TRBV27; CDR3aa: CASSKAGTHVGDTQYF
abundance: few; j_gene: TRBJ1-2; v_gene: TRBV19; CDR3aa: CASSMQGLDGYTF
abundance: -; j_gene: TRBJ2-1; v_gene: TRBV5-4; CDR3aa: CASSSTSGSSEQFF
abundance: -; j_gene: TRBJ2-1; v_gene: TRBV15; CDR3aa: CATSRGGATNNEQFF
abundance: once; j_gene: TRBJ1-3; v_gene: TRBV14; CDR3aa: CASSQGLFRSGNTIYF
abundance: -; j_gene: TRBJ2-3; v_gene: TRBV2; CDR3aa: CASRGFYSGGARTDTQYF
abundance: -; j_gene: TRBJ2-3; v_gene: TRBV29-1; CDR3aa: CSVDGDSAGDTQYF
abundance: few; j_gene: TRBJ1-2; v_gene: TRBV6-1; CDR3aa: CASSVHRQNGAFNYGYTF
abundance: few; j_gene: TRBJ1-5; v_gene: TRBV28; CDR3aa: CASSKTGGLGNQPQHF
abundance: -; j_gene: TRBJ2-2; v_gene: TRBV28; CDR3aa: CASSLGQLTGELFF
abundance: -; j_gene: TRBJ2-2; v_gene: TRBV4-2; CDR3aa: CASSKAGGSTGELFF
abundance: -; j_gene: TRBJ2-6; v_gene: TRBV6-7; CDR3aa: CASSGQPSGANVLTF
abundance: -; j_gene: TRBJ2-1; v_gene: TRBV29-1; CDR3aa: CSVQRLAGEQFF
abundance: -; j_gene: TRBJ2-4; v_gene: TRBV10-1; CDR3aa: CAIPSGQRLAKNIQYF
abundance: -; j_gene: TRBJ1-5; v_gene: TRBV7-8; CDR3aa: CASSSLDREINQPQHF